The rows below give T cell receptor beta chains drawn from one sample of a study of cytomegalovirus exposure and HLA in healthy donors. TCRdb's table, derived via immunoSEQ multiplex PCR, lists solely in-frame clones and lacks some. This table holds about 130,000 clones, around 83% found once. What was sequenced was PBMCs. The receptors stem from a man aged 50 or older in good health and CMV-seronegative. CDR3s include the opening cysteine and the closing phenylalanine or tryptophan. D genes are given only for firm matches. Clone size is given for some rows only: seen once, a few or many times, or a class if the clone is expanded.

j_call v_call d_call clone_size cdr3_aa cdr3_nt
TRBJ1-1 TRBV10-3 . . CAISNYGTEAFF TGTGCCATCAGTAACTACGGCACTGAAGCTTTCTTT
TRBJ2-3 TRBV2 TRBD2 . CASSGLAGGTDTQYF TGTGCCAGCAGCGGACTAGCGGGGGGCACAGATACGCAGTATTTT
TRBJ2-7 TRBV6-5 . once CASSYGQFYEQYF TGTGCCAGCAGTTACGGACAGTTCTACGAGCAGTACTTC
TRBJ2-3 TRBV7-3 . . CASSLMWGEIDTQYF TGTGCCAGCAGCTTAATGTGGGGGGAAATAGATACGCAGTATTTT
TRBJ1-1 TRBV2 . few CASSEAPSRDEAFF TGTGCCAGCAGTGAAGCGCCTTCAAGAGATGAAGCTTTCTTT
TRBJ2-7 TRBV9 . . CASSEGVGAFSYEQYF TGTGCCAGCAGCGAGGGGGTGGGGGCCTTCTCCTACGAGCAGTACTTC
TRBJ2-7 TRBV7-6 TRBD1 once CASSLLPDRFYEQYF TGTGCCAGCAGCTTACTCCCGGACAGGTTCTACGAGCAGTACTTC
TRBJ2-1 TRBV5-1 TRBD2 . CASSPGLAGGSYNEQFF TGCGCCAGCAGCCCGGGACTAGCGGGGGGGTCCTACAATGAGCAGTTCTTC
TRBJ2-7 TRBV27 TRBD1 few CASMGAGGHYEQYF TGTGCCAGCATGGGGGCAGGGGGCCATTACGAGCAGTACTTC
TRBJ2-7 TRBV14 . once CASSQTGGPVEQYF TGTGCCAGCAGCCAAACAGGTGGACCTGTCGAGCAGTACTTC
TRBJ1-6 TRBV4-1 . . CASSQESGNSPLHF TGCGCCAGCAGCCAAGAATCGGGGAATTCACCCCTCCACTTT
TRBJ2-3 TRBV4-3 TRBD2 . CASSQDLAGSVDTQYF TGCGCCAGCAGCCAAGATCTAGCGGGGAGCGTAGATACGCAGTATTTT
TRBJ1-3 TRBV7-2 . . CASSLARGGNTIYF TGTGCCAGCAGCTTAGCGCGGGGGGGAAACACCATATATTTT
TRBJ2-1 TRBV10-1 TRBD2 once CASSDRASGGAFDEQFF TGCGCCAGCAGTGATCGGGCTAGCGGGGGGGCTTTCGATGAGCAGTTCTTC
TRBJ1-1 TRBV27 . . CASSSAQGLNTEAFF TGTGCCAGCAGTTCCGCACAGGGATTGAACACTGAAGCTTTCTTT
TRBJ2-1 TRBV15 TRBD2 . CATSRRGGGRNEQFF TGTGCCACCAGCAGGCGGGGGGGCGGTAGGAATGAGCAGTTCTTC
TRBJ2-5 TRBV4-2 TRBD2 . CASSQDSSTSGGAGETQYF TGTGCCAGCAGCCAGGACTCCTCCACTAGCGGGGGGGCGGGAGAGACCCAGTACTTC
TRBJ2-5 TRBV10-3 . few CAISSGAGFYQETQYF TGTGCCATCAGTTCGGGTGCGGGGTTTTACCAAGAGACCCAGTACTTC
TRBJ1-4 TRBV5-5 . few CASSFKDTGEKLFF TGTGCCAGCAGCTTTAAGGATACAGGGGAAAAACTGTTTTTT
TRBJ1-1 TRBV7-2 . few CASSLQGLLGEAFF TGTGCCAGCAGCTTACAGGGTTTGCTTGGTGAAGCTTTCTTT
TRBJ1-6 TRBV5-8 TRBD1 . CASLRVRGTGNSPLHF TGTGCCAGTTTAAGGGTCCGAGGGACAGGAAATTCACCCCTCCACTTT
TRBJ2-2 TRBV5-1 TRBD1 . CASTRTGTNTGELFF TGCGCCAGCACCCGGACAGGGACGAACACCGGGGAGCTGTTTTTT
TRBJ1-2 TRBV9 . . CASSVSGFEGYTF TGTGCCAGCAGCGTATCGGGGTTTGAGGGCTACACCTTC
TRBJ2-1 TRBV5-6 . . CASSFRGSNEQFF TGTGCCAGCAGCTTCCGGGGATCTAATGAGCAGTTCTTC
TRBJ2-5 TRBV27 TRBD2 . CASSLAGVETQYF TGTGCCAGCAGCCTAGCGGGGGTGGAGACCCAGTACTTC
TRBJ1-6 TRBV9 TRBD1 once CASSIGQDNSPLHF TGTGCCAGCAGCATCGGACAGGATAATTCACCCCTCCACTTT
TRBJ1-4 TRBV4-1 TRBD1 . CASSQDWAGGFEKLFF TGCGCCAGCAGCCAAGATTGGGCAGGGGGATTTGAAAAACTGTTTTTT
TRBJ1-2 TRBV7-2 . few CASSGGETSGYTF TGTGCCAGCAGCGGCGGGGAGACGAGTGGCTACACCTTC
TRBJ1-2 TRBV27 . . CASSSTASYYGYTF TGTGCCAGCAGTTCCACCGCCAGTTACTATGGCTACACCTTC
TRBJ2-7 TRBV9 TRBD2 . CASSDSPSGSYEQYF TGTGCCAGCAGCGACTCCCCTAGCGGCTCCTACGAGCAGTACTTC
TRBJ1-1 TRBV5-1 TRBD1 . CASSYSGTVNTEAFF TGCGCCAGCAGTTACTCCGGGACAGTGAACACTGAAGCTTTCTTT
TRBJ2-2 TRBV7-6 . . CASSLDQAYTGELFF TGTGCCAGCAGCTTAGACCAGGCTTACACCGGGGAGCTGTTTTTT
TRBJ2-1 TRBV19 TRBD1 . CASSTGQGSYNEQFF TGTGCCAGTAGTACGGGACAGGGGTCCTACAATGAGCAGTTCTTC
TRBJ2-3 TRBV5-1 TRBD2 once CASSLEISGADTQYF TGCGCCAGCAGCTTGGAGATTAGCGGGGCAGATACGCAGTATTTT
TRBJ2-1 TRBV5-1 TRBD2 . CASSLQRGGSYNEQFF TGCGCCAGCAGCTTACAGCGGGGGGGCTCCTACAATGAGCAGTTCTTC
TRBJ1-4 TRBV13 TRBD1 . CASSLIRSGGATNEKLFF TGTGCCAGCAGCTTAATCCGTTCAGGGGGAGCAACGAATGAAAAACTGTTTTTT
TRBJ2-7 TRBV5-1 TRBD1 . CASSFGTGFHEQYF TGCGCCAGCAGCTTCGGGACAGGGTTCCACGAGCAGTACTTC
TRBJ2-5 TRBV14 TRBD2 . CASSQPGTSGVLYF TGTGCCAGCAGCCAACCCGGGACTAGCGGGGTTCTTTACTTC
TRBJ1-1 TRBV29-1 . . CSVGGGSRTEAFF TGCAGCGTCGGGGGGGGGTCGAGGACTGAAGCTTTCTTT
TRBJ2-7 TRBV2 . . CASSPQAASVQYF TGTGCCAGCAGCCCTCAGGCCGCAAGTGTGCAGTACTTC
TRBJ1-6 TRBV2 . . CASSSVLGQAPLHF TGTGCCAGCAGTTCGGTTTTGGGGCAGGCACCCCTCCACTTT
TRBJ1-3 TRBV5-1 . . CASSQGGINSGNTIYF TGCGCCAGCAGTCAAGGGGGTATTAACTCTGGAAACACCATATATTTT
TRBJ1-1 TRBV9 TRBD1 . CASSPRQGQAFF TGTGCCAGCAGCCCTCGACAGGGTCAAGCTTTCTTT
TRBJ2-3 TRBV14 . . CASSYYAAGDTQYF TGTGCCAGCAGCTACTACGCGGCTGGAGATACGCAGTATTTT
TRBJ1-6 TRBV7-2 TRBD1 . CASSLLKGPGQSYNSPLHF TGTGCCAGCAGCTTACTTAAAGGACCGGGACAGAGCTATAATTCCCCCCTCCACTTT
TRBJ2-2 TRBV5-1 TRBD1 . CASSLPGTGGTGELFF TGCGCCAGCAGCTTACCCGGGACAGGGGGCACCGGGGAGCTGTTTTTT
TRBJ1-1 TRBV4-1 . . CASSHMVGGANTEAFF TGCGCCAGCAGCCACATGGTGGGGGGGGCGAACACTGAAGCTTTCTTT
TRBJ2-2 TRBV27 . . CASRDSNTGELFF TGTGCCAGCAGGGACTCGAACACCGGGGAGCTGTTTTTT
TRBJ2-3 TRBV5-1 . once CASSFRTGLDTQYF TGCGCCAGCAGCTTCCGAACAGGGTTAGATACGCAGTATTTT
TRBJ2-7 TRBV6-1 . . CASSEAGGSYEQYF TGTGCCAGCAGTGAAGCAGGGGGCTCCTACGAGCAGTACTTC
TRBJ1-5 TRBV10-1 . . CASSESGEQPQHF TGCGCCAGCAGTGAGAGTGGGGAGCAGCCCCAGCATTTT
TRBJ2-7 TRBV7-9 TRBD1 . CASSSGTGGTEEQYF TGTGCCAGCAGCTCGGGGACAGGGGGAACGGAAGAGCAGTACTTC
TRBJ1-2 TRBV11-3 TRBD1 few CASKGQGFPYTF TGTGCCAGCAAGGGACAGGGCTTCCCCTACACCTTC
TRBJ2-5 TRBV9 TRBD2 few CASSPREGSGGTQYF TGTGCCAGCAGTCCCCGGGAGGGGTCCGGGGGGACCCAGTACTTC